These 24 T cell receptor beta chains were all obtained from the same sample, sequenced in a study of regulatory T cells in long-lasting Graves disease. Combining iRepertoire HTBI primers with Arm-PCR of CDR3 regions, the authors built TCR beta libraries. TCRdb passed the multiplex PCR reads through MiXCR, listing each CDR3 protein once. The sample carries about 220,000 distinct CDR3 sequences, about 19% recorded once. Time point noted: newly diagnosed GD, antithyroid drugs for less than 3 months. PBMC RNA was the source of the TCR library. This sample was also put to use in a study of T cells in Graves' hyperthyroidism and ophthalmopathy.

This material consisted of peripheral blood mononuclear cells (PBMCs), taken at new diagnosis, from a patient treated with antithyroid drugs. Receptors originate from a woman in her twenties or thirties with Graves disease.

Points on this clonotype: A much larger clone lies one base from this, so it may be a read error. J is TRBJ2-2 and V is TRBV19; D is ambiguous. The V and J ends lost 9 bases and 1 base respectively, with 15 bases between them. The CDR3 is made up of 15 amino acids. Per germline, CDR1 LNHDA and CDR2 SQIVND (reference sequence). The CDR3 region is CASHAHNGNTGELFF. As DNA, the CDR3 is TGTGCCAGCCACGCCCACAATGGGAACACCGGGGAGCTGTTTTTT.

Comment on this clonotype: This may be a read error: a much more frequent sequence differs by one nucleotide. The chain uses TRBV12-3 or TRBV12-4 and TRBJ2-2; 7 nucleotides line up with TRBD2. The CDR3 covers 15 residues. The V and J ends lost 3 bases and 13 bases, in that order; junction bases with no gene match: 14. The CDR3: CASSFRSSGMRGLFF. The DNA for the CDR3 is TGTGCCAGCAGTTTTAGGTCCAGCGGGATGAGGGGGCTGTTTTTT.

The chain couples TRBV6-1 to TRBJ1-1; 10 nucleotides line up with TRBD1. V was pared by 5 bases and J by 1 base, with 7 bases of the junction left unmatched. The CDR3 extends over 16 amino acids. Germline CDR1 and CDR2: MNHNS and SASEGT. DNA of the CDR3: TGTGCCAGCAGTAAGGACAGGGGGGACGGGAACACTGAAGCTTTCTTT. This encodes CASSKDRGDGNTEAFF.

This clonotype was counted at least ten times. The genes are TRBV29-1 and TRBJ1-2, with 9 nucleotides matching TRBD1. Germline V CDR1 and CDR2: SQVTM, ANQGSEA. The trim removed 8 bases at V and 7 bases at J, leaving 5 bases unmatched. The CDR3 spans 11 residues. This chain's CDR3 is CSTGQGIGYTF. CDR3 DNA sequence: TGCAGCACGGGACAGGGTATTGGCTACACCTTC.

This clonotype was observed many times. The CDR3 coding sequence is TGTGCCAGCAGCTCTGGGGGGGCGGGCGCAGATACGCAGTATTTT. This gives the protein CASSSGGAGADTQYF. The chain links TRBV6-2 or TRBV6-3 to TRBJ2-3, with D maybe TRBD2 (7 bases). Germline assignment: CDR1 MNHEY and CDR2 SVGEGT. V shed 6 bases and J shed 4 bases, with 17 bases lying between them. The CDR3 is 15 residues long.

As to this clonotype: A read error likely explains this, since a far larger clone differs by one base. J is TRBJ2-5 and V is TRBV11-1, with a tentative D call TRBD2 (6 bases). Per germline, CDR1 SGHAT and CDR2 FQDESV (reference sequence). Trimming removed 4 bases at V and 6 bases at J, with 12 bases between. This CDR3 region has 13 residues. The CDR3 DNA follows: TGTGCCAGCAGCTCGGAGGGTTTGAAGACCCAGTACTTC. Translated: CASSSEGLKTQYF.

This clonotype was seen many times. The genes are TRBV19 and TRBJ1-5; 7 bases are a match to TRBD1. The V segment lost 4 bases and the J segment 5 bases; nucleotides outside the gene matches: 8. The CDR3 runs to 15 residues. Germline V gene data show CDR1 as LNHDA and CDR2 as SQIVND (reference sequence). In nucleotides, the CDR3 is TGTGCCAGTAGTAAAGAAGGGGGCCGGGATCAGCCCCAGCATTTT. This gives the protein CASSKEGGRDQPQHF.

The table lists this clonotype with a few counts. A single base separates this from a much larger clone, so it may be a read error. The final CDR3 position lacks the conserved phenylalanine or tryptophan, pointing to a likely read error. The CDR3 DNA is TGTGCCACCCGGACAGGGACAGAAAAACTGTTTTCT. Amino acids: CATRTGTEKLFS. The J gene is TRBJ1-4, the V gene TRBV28, with 8 bases matching TRBD1. The trim removed 10 bases at V and 8 bases at J, leaving 6 bases unmatched. The CDR3 extends over 12 amino acids. Germline CDR1 is MDHEN and CDR2 is SYDVKM.

This clonotype appeared many times. The chain couples TRBV27 to TRBJ1-1; 9 bases are a match to TRBD1. CDR1 MNHEY and CDR2 SMNVEV come from the germline V gene (reference sequence). V lost 2 bases and J lost 2; bases outside the gene matches: 3. CDR3 length equals 15 residues. CDR3 region: CASSLRQGGNTEAFF. DNA for the CDR3: TGTGCCAGCAGTTTACGACAGGGGGGTAACACTGAAGCTTTCTTT.

Comments on this clonotype: A far larger clone is one base from this, pointing to a likely read error. The chain couples TRBV6-5 to TRBJ2-7, with 8 bases fitting TRBD1. The CDR3 covers 15 residues. Germline V lookup: CDR1 MNHEY, CDR2 SVGAGI. Written as DNA, the CDR3 is TGTGCCGGCAGTTACTCGACTGCCAGGGGGCACGAGCAGTACTTC. Protein product: CAGSYSTARGHEQYF.

Only a few counts were recorded for this clonotype. One base away lies a much larger clone, so this may be a sequencing read error. This chain links TRBV12-3 or TRBV12-4 with TRBJ1-5; D remains ambiguous. The V end was cut by 7 bases, the J end by 4 bases, with 14 bases between. The CDR3 is 14 amino acids. The CDR3: CASNLSGDNQPQHF. CDR3 coding DNA: TGTGCCAGCAACCTCTCAGGTGATAATCAGCCCCAGCATTTT.

Ten or more counts support this clonotype. The chain recombines TRBV25-1 with TRBJ1-3; no clear D. CDR1 and CDR2 (germline): MGHDK, SYGVNS. The CDR3 has 17 amino acids. V was cut by 1 base and J by 4 bases, with 17 bases left in between. CDR3 nucleotides: TGTGCCAGCAGTGAATTTGGAAGCGTTGTAAGAGGAAACACCATATATTTT. Amino acid sequence: CASSEFGSVVRGNTIYF.

This clonotype was seen repeatedly, ten times or more. The chain recombines TRBV6-1 with TRBJ1-1; D might be TRBD1 (5 bases). Germline V lookup: CDR1 MNHNS, CDR2 SASEGT. CDR3 length: 13 amino acids. Trimming left V 6 bases short and J 10 bases short, with 18 bases between. In DNA form, the CDR3 reads TGTGCCAGCAGCTCACAGGCGTATGGGGTAGCTTTCTTT. This gives the protein CASSSQAYGVAFF.

This clonotype was counted many times. The gene calls are TRBV6-1 and TRBJ2-3; 7 bases agree with TRBD1. CDR1 and CDR2 from the germline V gene are MNHNS and SASEGT. The CDR3 contains 15 residues. Unmatched junction bases numbered 7, after V lost 6 bases and J lost 1 base. For the CDR3, the DNA is TGTGCCAGCAGCCAGGGACAGCGACGCACAGATACGCAGTATTTT. Encoded protein: CASSQGQRRTDTQYF.

This clonotype was seen repeatedly, ten times or more. The chain combines TRBV24-1 with TRBJ2-1; tentatively, D is TRBD2 (5 bases). Trimming took off 4 bases at V and 9 bases at J, with 27 bases between the two ends. This CDR3 comprises 18 residues. Per the germline V gene, CDR1 is KGHDR and CDR2 is SFDVKD. CDR3 DNA: TGTGCCACCAGTGACTCCCATATAAGCGGAGGATTCGGAGGTGAGCAGTTCTTC. Amino acids: CATSDSHISGGFGGEQFF.

This clonotype has at least ten counts. The chain couples TRBV7-9 to TRBJ1-5; 9 positions agree with TRBD1. J was trimmed by 6 bases and V by 5 bases; bases with no gene match: 5. The CDR3 consists of 14 residues. CDR1 and CDR2 (germline): SEHNR, FQNEAQ (reference sequence). The CDR3 region has the DNA TGTGCCAGCAGCCTTGGGACAGGGAGTCAGCCCCAGCATTTT. It codes for CASSLGTGSQPQHF.

In this sample, this clonotype turned up many times. The V call is TRBV11-2, the J call TRBJ1-5; possibly TRBD1 for D (6 bases). V was clipped by 0 bases and J by 11 bases, with 14 bases between them. Germline CDR1 SGHAT, CDR2 FQNNGV. The CDR3 contains 14 residues. Here the CDR3 reads CASSLDYGKGAQHF. The CDR3 DNA reads TGTGCCAGCAGCTTAGATTACGGGAAGGGGGCCCAGCATTTT. Drawing the rest from reference TRBV11-2 and TRBJ1-5, the complete variable domain is EAGVAQSPRYKIIEKRQSVAFWCNPISGHATLYWYQQILGQGPKLLIQFQNNGVVDDSQLPKDRFSAERLKGVDSTLKIQPAKLEDSAVYLCASSLDYGKGAQHFGDGTRLSIL.

This clonotype was seen many times. The chain carries TRBV3-1 and TRBJ2-5; 9 bases match TRBD1. CDR3 size: 17 residues. The trim removed 4 bases at V and 5 bases at J, leaving 14 bases unmatched. Germline V gene lookup returns CDR1 LGHDT and CDR2 YNNKEL (reference sequence). The CDR3 DNA is TGTGCCAGCAGCCGTGGGACAGGGTCCTCACCGGGGGAGACCCAGTACTTC. It specifies CASSRGTGSSPGETQYF.

Concerning this clonotype: A much bigger clone sits one base away, suggesting this may be a read error. The rearrangement joins TRBV20-1 to TRBJ2-5, with 10 positions matching TRBD2. J was trimmed by 3 bases and V by 1 base; bases with no gene match: 5. The CDR3 extends over 15 amino acids. Germline V gives CDR1 DFQATT, CDR2 SNEGSKA (reference sequence). The CDR3 nucleotides are TGCAGTGCTAGAGGTGCCGGGACTAGCGAAGAGACCCAGTACTTC. It codes for CSARGAGTSEETQYF.

This clonotype was counted ten times or more. The CDR3 spells CASSYSWGETQYF. The CDR3 DNA is TGTGCCAGCAGTTACTCCTGGGGGGAGACCCAGTACTTC. The J gene is TRBJ2-5, the V gene TRBV6-5; either TRBD1 or TRBD2 may fit D (5 bases each). The CDR3 covers 13 residues. Trimming cost V 0 bases and J 5 bases, with 7 bases left between them. Germline lookup yields CDR1 MNHEY and CDR2 SVGAGI.

This clonotype appeared many times. This chain joins TRBV19 and TRBJ2-2, with 10 bases that match TRBD2. The V segment lost 7 bases and the J segment 5 bases; nucleotides outside the gene matches: 10. This CDR3 region has 16 residues. Germline V gives CDR1 LNHDA, CDR2 SQIVND (reference sequence). The CDR3 spells CASKAGGNKATGELFF. The CDR3, as DNA: TGTGCCAGTAAAGCGGGAGGGAATAAAGCGACCGGGGAGCTGTTTTTT.

This clonotype was recorded at least ten times. V usage is TRBV12-3 or TRBV12-4 and J usage is TRBJ1-4; 7 bases map to TRBD1. CDR3 length: 12 amino acids. V was clipped by 3 bases and J by 8 bases; unmatched bases: 0. The CDR3 sequence is CASSLTGEKLFF. CDR3 coding DNA: TGTGCCAGCAGTTTGACAGGGGAAAAACTGTTTTTT.

This clonotype was counted many times. The V call is TRBV12-3 or TRBV12-4, the J call TRBJ1-1, with a possible D match to TRBD1 (5 bases). Trimming pared 7 bases from V and 0 bases from J, leaving 12 bases between. CDR3 length equals 14 residues. CDR3 sequence: CASTRDSMNTEAFF. The CDR3 nucleotides read TGTGCCAGCACCAGAGACAGCATGAACACTGAAGCTTTCTTT.

This clonotype was detected ten times or more. The chain couples TRBV6-1 to TRBJ1-2, with D maybe TRBD1 (5 bases). Between the trimmed V and J ends, which lost 5 bases and 0 bases, there was a span of 7 bases. The CDR3 runs 13 residues. Germline V CDR1 and CDR2: MNHNS, SASEGT. This CDR3 is CASSRTTNYGYTF. The CDR3 nucleotides are TGTGCCAGCAGTAGGACAACTAACTATGGCTACACCTTC.